A selection of T cell receptor beta chains follows, all from one sample in a study of T cells in localized non-small cell lung cancer. Data came from immunoSEQ multiplex PCR; TCRdb stores just in-frame clones and leaves some out. Among more than 30,000 clones listed, 70% to 90% were seen once. Sample: peripheral blood mononuclear cells, taken before any cancer treatment. The receptors stem from a woman between 35 and 70 years old with stage III lung adenocarcinoma. CDR3s include the opening cysteine and the closing phenylalanine or tryptophan. Fields, in order: D gene, V gene, J gene, clone size, CDR3 protein, CDR3 DNA. A D gene is named only where the DNA matches it firmly. Part of the rows lack a size; the others show once, few, many or a class for expanded clones.

TRBD1	TRBV4-1	TRBJ1-1	-	CASIQGVRAFF	TGCGCCAGCATCCAGGGGGTACGAGCTTTCTTT
-	TRBV19	TRBJ2-2	-	CASSIRWGNTGELFF	TGTGCCAGTAGTATTAGGTGGGGCAACACCGGGGAGCTGTTTTTT
TRBD1	TRBV19	TRBJ1-2	-	CASRPMPGQGEIASGYTF	TGTGCCAGTAGGCCCATGCCGGGACAGGGGGAAATAGCGAGTGGCTACACCTTC
-	TRBV9	TRBJ1-4	-	CASSVTGGEREKLFF	TGTGCCAGCAGCGTAACTGGGGGGGAGCGTGAAAAACTGTTTTTT
-	TRBV10-1	TRBJ2-3	-	CASSGGHLEQYF	TGCGCCAGCAGTGGAGGACACCTAGAGCAGTATTTT
-	TRBV19	TRBJ2-3	-	CASSSRGGADTQYF	TGTGCCAGTTCGAGCAGGGGCGGCGCAGATACGCAGTATTTT
TRBD2	TRBV18	TRBJ2-7	-	CASSPGRGGLSEQYF	TGTGCCAGCTCACCCGGGCGGGGGGGCCTTTCCGAGCAGTACTTC
TRBD2	TRBV4-2	TRBJ2-7	-	CASSPPGASGNYEQYF	TGTGCCAGCAGCCCCCCCGGCGCTAGCGGCAACTACGAGCAGTACTTC
-	TRBV7-6	TRBJ2-2	-	CASSFSRGRGTGELFF	TGTGCCAGCAGCTTTAGTCGGGGGCGGGGCACCGGGGAGCTGTTTTTT
-	TRBV27	TRBJ1-1	-	CASSFWGETEAFF	TGTGCCAGCAGTTTCTGGGGGGAGACTGAAGCTTTCTTT
-	TRBV5-4	TRBJ2-4	-	CASTPTGQGGKNIQYF	TGTGCCAGCACCCCGACCGGGCAGGGAGGCAAAAACATTCAGTACTTC
-	TRBV6-5	TRBJ2-3	-	CASSFVDTQYF	TGTGCCAGCAGTTTCGTAGATACGCAGTATTTT
TRBD1	TRBV6-1	TRBJ1-2	-	CASSPGGDGYGYTF	TGTGCCAGCAGTCCAGGGGGCGACGGCTATGGCTACACCTTC
-	TRBV6-1	TRBJ2-5	few	CASSRGEETQYF	TGTGCCAGCAGCAGGGGAGAAGAGACCCAGTACTTC
TRBD2	TRBV15	TRBJ2-5	-	CATSRDLLASGVQETQYF	TGTGCCACCAGCAGAGATCTGTTGGCTAGCGGGGTGCAAGAGACCCAGTACTTC
-	TRBV15	TRBJ2-1	-	CATSRDRGTRGGREQFF	TGTGCCACCAGCAGAGATCGAGGAACCAGAGGTGGCCGCGAGCAGTTCTTC
-	TRBV5-6	TRBJ2-6	once	CASSFETPGANVLTF	TGTGCCAGCAGCTTCGAAACACCTGGGGCCAACGTCCTGACTTTC
-	TRBV30	TRBJ1-2	-	CAWSVQGDYGYTF	TGTGCCTGGAGTGTACAGGGAGACTATGGCTACACCTTC
-	TRBV4-2	TRBJ2-3	-	CASSQEGWDTQYF	TGTGCCAGCAGCCAAGAAGGGTGGGATACGCAGTATTTT
-	TRBV2	TRBJ2-5	-	CASSELGRFGDPKETQYF	TGTGCCAGCAGTGAACTGGGACGGTTTGGGGACCCTAAAGAGACCCAGTACTTC
-	TRBV7-8	TRBJ1-1	-	CASSLDRLNTEAFF	TGTGCCAGCAGCCTTGACAGGCTGAACACTGAAGCTTTCTTT
-	TRBV18	TRBJ1-4	-	CASSPGGISEKLFF	TGTGCCAGCTCACCAGGGGGAATCTCGGAAAAACTGTTTTTT